These T cell receptor beta chains were read from a single sample in a study of blood T cell repertoires in COVID-19. TCRdb's copy holds only in-frame clones and misses some; the assay was immunoSEQ multiplex PCR. The sample includes approximately 340,000 clones, 80% to 90% of them seen just once. The sample taken for sequencing was peripheral blood. The receptors were gathered from a man younger than 40 with active or convalescent COVID-19. Each CDR3 is given with its conserved first and last residue. A D gene is named only where the DNA matches it firmly. Some rows have no size entry. The others give once, few or many, or a class for an expanded clone.

V: TRBV24-1; J: TRBJ1-1; size: NA; D: TRBD1; DNA: TGTGCCACCAGTGATGGACGGACAGGAATGAACACTGAAGCTTTCTTT; CDR3: CATSDGRTGMNTEAFF
V: TRBV6-2/TRBV6-3; J: TRBJ1-2; size: NA; D: TRBD1; DNA: TGTGCCAGCAGTTACGGGGACAGGGGACGTGGCTACACCTTC; CDR3: CASSYGDRGRGYTF
V: TRBV11-2; J: TRBJ1-5; size: NA; D: TRBD1; DNA: TGTGCCAGCAGCTTCTCTGCAGGGGGCGGCCAGCCCCAGCATTTT; CDR3: CASSFSAGGGQPQHF
V: TRBV5-1; J: TRBJ1-2; size: NA; D: TRBD1; DNA: TGCGCCAGCAGCCCCAGACAGGGGCGGGTAGAGTCGGGGGGTAACTATGGCTACACCTTC; CDR3: CASSPRQGRVESGGNYGYTF
V: TRBV2; J: TRBJ1-2; size: NA; D: TRBD1; DNA: TGTGCCAGCTCTCCGGACAGGGATTACGGCTACACCTTC; CDR3: CASSPDRDYGYTF
V: TRBV6-2/TRBV6-3; J: TRBJ1-2; size: NA; D: NA; DNA: TGTGCCAGCAGTTACTCGTCCCAAATTTCCTACACCTTC; CDR3: CASSYSSQISYTF
V: TRBV28; J: TRBJ2-2; size: NA; D: TRBD1; DNA: TGTGCCAGCAGGCGGACAGGGTATCCCGGGGAGCTGTTTTTT; CDR3: CASRRTGYPGELFF
V: TRBV4-3; J: TRBJ2-1; size: NA; D: NA; DNA: TGCGCCAGCAGCCAAGTAGAGGATCGGGAGCAGTTCTTC; CDR3: CASSQVEDREQFF
V: TRBV5-4; J: TRBJ2-7; size: NA; D: TRBD2; DNA: TGTGCCAGCAGCTTGGGAGCTAGCGGGAGGCCCTACGAGCAGTACTTC; CDR3: CASSLGASGRPYEQYF
V: TRBV7-8; J: TRBJ2-5; size: NA; D: NA; DNA: TGTGCCAGCAGCTTTTACGGTGCAGGGAGGGAGACCCAGTACTTC; CDR3: CASSFYGAGRETQYF
V: TRBV28; J: TRBJ1-1; size: NA; D: NA; DNA: TGTGCCATCAAGGGGACTGAAGCTTTCTTT; CDR3: CAIKGTEAFF
V: TRBV7-7; J: TRBJ2-2; size: NA; D: TRBD1; DNA: TGTGCCAGCAGCTCGAAACAGGGGGCACGAGGGGAGCTGTTTTTT; CDR3: CASSSKQGARGELFF
V: TRBV10-3; J: TRBJ2-5; size: NA; D: TRBD2; DNA: TGTGCCATCAGCTTCAGACTAGCGGTAGGAGAGACCCAGTACTTC; CDR3: CAISFRLAVGETQYF
V: TRBV4-3; J: TRBJ2-1; size: few; D: TRBD2; DNA: TGCGCCAGCAGCCAAGATCGGGCGGGAGAAGAGCAGTTCTTC; CDR3: CASSQDRAGEEQFF
V: TRBV5-1; J: TRBJ1-4; size: NA; D: TRBD1; DNA: TGCGCCAGCAGCGCGGCCGGGACAGATGAAAAACTGTTTTTT; CDR3: CASSAAGTDEKLFF
V: TRBV10-3; J: TRBJ2-7; size: NA; D: NA; DNA: TGTGCCATCAGTGAAAGGGGAAGGGGAGGCCAGTACTTC; CDR3: CAISERGRGGQYF
V: TRBV2; J: TRBJ2-5; size: NA; D: TRBD1; DNA: TGTGCCAGCACGGACAGGGTTTGGCAAGAGACCCAGTACTTC; CDR3: CASTDRVWQETQYF
V: TRBV9; J: TRBJ2-7; size: NA; D: NA; DNA: TGTGCCAGCAGCGTTAGGCCGGACACTCCCTACGAGCAGTACTTC; CDR3: CASSVRPDTPYEQYF
V: TRBV28; J: TRBJ2-7; size: NA; D: NA; DNA: TGTGCCAGCAGTTTAGTGAACAGGGGACTTGGCGAGCAGTACTTC; CDR3: CASSLVNRGLGEQYF
V: TRBV10-3; J: TRBJ2-7; size: NA; D: NA; DNA: TGTGCCATCAGTGGCGCAGCTAGCAGCAACGAGCAGTACTTC; CDR3: CAISGAASSNEQYF
V: TRBV6-5; J: TRBJ1-2; size: NA; D: NA; DNA: TGTGCCAGCCCGGTGGCTAACTATGGCTACACCTTC; CDR3: CASPVANYGYTF
V: TRBV28; J: TRBJ2-7; size: NA; D: NA; DNA: TGTGCCAGCGGAGAACAGGCCGTAACCTACGAGCAGTACTTC; CDR3: CASGEQAVTYEQYF
V: TRBV12-3/TRBV12-4; J: TRBJ1-2; size: NA; D: NA; DNA: TGTGCCAGCAGTACAGTCTATGGCTACACCTTC; CDR3: CASSTVYGYTF
V: TRBV2; J: TRBJ1-2; size: few; D: NA; DNA: TGTGCCAGCATCGTCGGGGGGAACTATGGCTACACCTTC; CDR3: CASIVGGNYGYTF
V: TRBV7-9; J: TRBJ1-2; size: NA; D: NA; DNA: TGTGCGTCGGTAGGAGGGAAATTATATGGCTACACCTTC; CDR3: CASVGGKLYGYTF
V: TRBV3-1/TRBV3-2; J: TRBJ1-2; size: NA; D: NA; DNA: TGTGCCAGCAGCCAAACTGATTATGGCTACACCTTC; CDR3: CASSQTDYGYTF
V: TRBV3-1/TRBV3-2; J: TRBJ1-6; size: NA; D: TRBD1; DNA: TGTGCCAGCAGCCAGCAGGGGGCGAATTCACCCCTCCACTTT; CDR3: CASSQQGANSPLHF
V: TRBV24-1; J: TRBJ2-5; size: NA; D: TRBD2; DNA: TGTGCCACCAGTGATTTCGGGGCTAGCGGGGCCCAAGAGACCCAGTACTTC; CDR3: CATSDFGASGAQETQYF
V: TRBV28; J: TRBJ1-6; size: NA; D: TRBD1; DNA: TGTGCCAGCAGTTCGGGACAGGGTAGGATTTTTGGCAATTCACCCCTCCACTTT; CDR3: CASSSGQGRIFGNSPLHF
V: TRBV28; J: TRBJ1-2; size: NA; D: NA; DNA: TGTGCCAGCTCTCAGGGGAGGGGGTTCTATGGCTACACCTTC; CDR3: CASSQGRGFYGYTF
V: TRBV4-3; J: TRBJ2-3; size: once; D: NA; DNA: TGCGCCAGCAGCCAAGGCACTAGAGTAGGGACAGATACGCAGTATTTT; CDR3: CASSQGTRVGTDTQYF
V: TRBV29-1; J: TRBJ1-2; size: NA; D: TRBD1; DNA: TGCAGCGTTGAGCAGGGGGCTGGGGGCTACACCTTC; CDR3: CSVEQGAGGYTF
V: TRBV7-2; J: TRBJ2-7; size: NA; D: NA; DNA: TGTGCCAGCAGCTTACAACGGGATTACGAGCAGTACTTC; CDR3: CASSLQRDYEQYF
V: TRBV7-9; J: TRBJ1-1; size: NA; D: NA; DNA: TGTGCCAGCAGCCCCACAGGTAACACTGAAGCTTTCTTT; CDR3: CASSPTGNTEAFF
V: TRBV5-1; J: TRBJ2-7; size: NA; D: NA; DNA: TGCGCCAGCAGCTTGGGTGGGGGGTACGAGCAGTACTTC; CDR3: CASSLGGGYEQYF
V: TRBV29-1; J: TRBJ1-1; size: NA; D: NA; DNA: TGCAGCGTTGAAGACAGGGGAGTCACTGAAGCTTTCTTT; CDR3: CSVEDRGVTEAFF
V: TRBV6-5; J: TRBJ2-7; size: NA; D: TRBD1; DNA: TGTGCCAGCAGTCCGCGGACAGGGATTGCGGACGAGCAGTACTTC; CDR3: CASSPRTGIADEQYF
V: TRBV4-3; J: TRBJ2-1; size: NA; D: NA; DNA: TGCGCCAGCAGCCAACCTTCTCCCCACTCCAATGAGCAGTTCTTC; CDR3: CASSQPSPHSNEQFF
V: TRBV19; J: TRBJ2-2; size: NA; D: NA; DNA: TGTGCCAGTAGTATAGAGGCGGGTGCGGGCACCGGGGAGCTGTTTTTT; CDR3: CASSIEAGAGTGELFF
V: TRBV30; J: TRBJ2-7; size: NA; D: NA; DNA: TGTGCCTGGGCCCTTCGCGGGCCGACTTACGAGCAGTACTTC; CDR3: CAWALRGPTYEQYF